This entry is about one T cell receptor beta chain. Which antigen it targets is not known. Base quality data are lacking; no much larger clone is found one base away. These data belong to a study of untreated major depressive disorder (dated 2018 in TCRdb). General notes on the study: The study was a cross-sectional case-control comparison of T cell phenotype and TCR repertoire between antidepressant-free major depressive disorder patients and individually matched non-depressed controls. The TCRbeta sequencing followed up on differences in Vbeta 5.1, Vbeta 11 and Vbeta 22 usage that flow cytometry had shown in the whole cohort.

For sex, age, current smoking status and body mass index, every depressed patient had a pairwise-matched non-depressed control. Every participant in the study was of European descent. Patients were diagnosed with major depressive disorder by DSM-IV criteria and had a Hamilton Rating Scale for Depression score of 18 or higher. For at least 8 weeks before enrollment, patients had taken no psychiatric medication of any kind, antidepressants included. Depression severity ranging from moderate to severe was represented among patients. All participants were excluded for major medical conditions, Axis I/II comorbidities, regular medication or illicit drug use, or drinking over 100 g alcohol weekly. About 30 ml of peripheral blood was collected from each participant into EDTA tubes. Using the BD IMag Human CD4 T Lymphocyte Enrichment Set, CD4+ T cells were purified from thawed PBMCs via magnetic negative selection. A purity of roughly 96% was typically achieved with the CD4+ enrichment method, as confirmed by flow cytometry. A subgroup of about 5 case-control pairs, selected blind to chemokine receptor expression and flow-cytometric repertoire skewing results, was subjected to TCRbeta sequencing. Every blood sample was taken in the morning at 8:00 a.m., and Ficoll-Hypaque gradient centrifugation was used to isolate PBMCs. PBMCs were gradually cooled to -80 degrees C for cryopreservation and then kept in liquid nitrogen until assay.

The Qiagen DNeasy Blood and Tissue Kit was used to extract total genomic DNA from the purified CD4+ T cells. Amplification and sequencing of the TCRbeta CDR3 region, as defined according to IMGT, were carried out with immunoSEQ immunosequencing protocols. Turning to the authors' computational methods: The immunoSEQ service preprocessed the raw sequence data to correct PCR and sequencing errors. After being loaded into the immunoSEQ Analyzer, the data underwent further analysis with VDJtools v1.0.7. The paired Wilcoxon signed-rank test was used to test differences between patients and controls. TCRdb retrieved this table from immuneACCESS and kept in-frame rearrangements only. Not all clones are present; in checked studies, unresolved V genes account for under half, and no reason is known for the remainder. That table supplies the V and J calls and clone size; D and trimming were determined from the DNA. Counted in this sample were about 15,000 clones; 75% to 95% of them appeared once. Together, the top ten hold about 1.5% of the sample.

The germline V gene sets CDR1 to SGHRS and CDR2 to YFSETQ. Taken from cysteine to phenylalanine, the CDR3 has 14 residues. This entry keeps only the CDR3 DNA: 42 bases, framed from base 1. Trimming removed 0 bases from V and 2 bases from J, leaving 8 bases between the germline ends. Results and caveats for the whole study, not just this receptor: In the sequencing data, TRBV25-01 and TRBV02-01 usage matched the flow-cytometry pattern but was not statistically significant. The sequencing comparisons used one-tailed planned tests on only three preselected Vbeta families. In every sequenced subject, all of the top five TRBV05-01 clones were private clones. Because of the strict matching and exclusion criteria, the study sample was comparatively small, which limits how generalizable the findings are. Sequencing confirmed higher TRBV05-01 (Vbeta 5.1) usage among CD4+ T cells of depressed patients than controls, with p = 0.040 in a one-tailed test.

This receptor chain uses TRBV5-1 and TRBJ1-2; too little of a D gene remains to name it. The receptor was isolated from a woman younger than 45 with major depressive disorder. The sample taken for sequencing was CD4+ T cells from PBMCs. The CDR3 protein sequence reads: CASSLGGENYGYTF. The nucleotide sequence reads as follows: TGCGCCAGCAGCTTGGGAGGCGAGAACTATGGCTACACCTTC.